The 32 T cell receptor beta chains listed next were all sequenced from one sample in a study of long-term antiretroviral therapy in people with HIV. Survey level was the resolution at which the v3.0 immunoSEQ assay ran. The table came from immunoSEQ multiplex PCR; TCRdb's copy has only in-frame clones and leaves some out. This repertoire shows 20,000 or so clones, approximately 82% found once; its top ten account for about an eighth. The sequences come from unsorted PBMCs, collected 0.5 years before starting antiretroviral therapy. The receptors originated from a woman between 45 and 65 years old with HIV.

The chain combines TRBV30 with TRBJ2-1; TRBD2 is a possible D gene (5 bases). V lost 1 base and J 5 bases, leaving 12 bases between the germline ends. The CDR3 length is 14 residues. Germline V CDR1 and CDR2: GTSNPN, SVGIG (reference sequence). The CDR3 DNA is TGTGCCTGGAGTGGCTCCTTCGGGAACAATGAGCAGTTCTTC. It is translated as CAWSGSFGNNEQFF.

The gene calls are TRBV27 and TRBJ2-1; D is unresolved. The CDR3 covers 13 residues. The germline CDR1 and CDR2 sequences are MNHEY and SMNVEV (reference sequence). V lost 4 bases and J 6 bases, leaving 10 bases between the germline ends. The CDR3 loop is CASSYKGSNEQFF. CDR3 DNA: TGTGCCAGCAGTTACAAGGGTTCCAATGAGCAGTTCTTC.

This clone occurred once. CDR3 amino acids: CASSAGTVDEKLFF. The CDR3 DNA is TGTGCCAGCTCCGCCGGGACAGTAGATGAAAAACTGTTTTTT. V is TRBV18 and J is TRBJ1-4; 7 nucleotides agree with TRBD1. J gave up 6 bases and V 6 bases, and 7 bases lay outside the gene matches. Per the germline V gene, CDR1 is KGHSH and CDR2 is LQKENI. This CDR3 has 14 amino acids.

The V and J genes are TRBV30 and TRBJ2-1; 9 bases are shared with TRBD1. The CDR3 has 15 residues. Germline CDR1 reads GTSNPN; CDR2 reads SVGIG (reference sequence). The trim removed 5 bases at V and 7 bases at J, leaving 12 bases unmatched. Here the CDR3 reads CAWDLGDRVNNEQFF. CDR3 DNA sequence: TGTGCCTGGGACCTCGGGGACAGGGTTAATAATGAGCAGTTCTTC.

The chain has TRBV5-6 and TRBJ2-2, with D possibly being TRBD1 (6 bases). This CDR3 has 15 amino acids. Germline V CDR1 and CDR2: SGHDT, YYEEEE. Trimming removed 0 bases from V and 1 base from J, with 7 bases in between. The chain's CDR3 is CASSLEGVNTGELFF. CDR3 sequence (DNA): TGTGCCAGCAGCTTGGAGGGGGTGAACACCGGGGAGCTGTTTTTT.

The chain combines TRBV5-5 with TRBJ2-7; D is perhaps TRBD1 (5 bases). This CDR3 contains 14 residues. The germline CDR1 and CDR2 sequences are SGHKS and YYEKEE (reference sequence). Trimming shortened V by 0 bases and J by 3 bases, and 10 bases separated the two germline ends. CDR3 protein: CASSLAPTDYEQYV. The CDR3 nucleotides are TGTGCCAGCAGCTTGGCCCCGACAGACTACGAGCAGTACGTC.

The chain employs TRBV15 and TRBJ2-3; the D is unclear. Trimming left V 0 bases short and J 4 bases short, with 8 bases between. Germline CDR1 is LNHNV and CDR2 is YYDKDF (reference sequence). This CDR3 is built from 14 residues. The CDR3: CATSREFSSDTQYF. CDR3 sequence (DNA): TGTGCCACCAGCAGAGAATTTAGTTCAGATACGCAGTATTTT.

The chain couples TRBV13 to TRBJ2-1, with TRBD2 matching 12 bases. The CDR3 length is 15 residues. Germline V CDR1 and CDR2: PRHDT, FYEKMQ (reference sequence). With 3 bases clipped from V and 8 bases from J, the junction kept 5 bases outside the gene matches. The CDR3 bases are TGTGCCAGCAGCTTCTCTAGCGGGGGGGCCTATGAGCAGTTCTTC. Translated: CASSFSSGGAYEQFF.

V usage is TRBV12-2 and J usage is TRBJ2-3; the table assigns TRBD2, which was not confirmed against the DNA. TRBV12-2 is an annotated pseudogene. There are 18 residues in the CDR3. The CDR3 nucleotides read TGTGCAAGTCGCTTAGTTCGCGGGGGGGCCACTGGCACAGATACGCAGTATTTT. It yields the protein CASRLVRGGATGTDTQYF.

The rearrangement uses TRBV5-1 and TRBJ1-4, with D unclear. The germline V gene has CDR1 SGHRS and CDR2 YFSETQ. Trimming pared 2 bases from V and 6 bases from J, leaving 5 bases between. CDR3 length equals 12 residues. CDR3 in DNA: TGCGCCAGCAGCTTAAACTATGAAAAACTGTTTTTT. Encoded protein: CASSLNYEKLFF.

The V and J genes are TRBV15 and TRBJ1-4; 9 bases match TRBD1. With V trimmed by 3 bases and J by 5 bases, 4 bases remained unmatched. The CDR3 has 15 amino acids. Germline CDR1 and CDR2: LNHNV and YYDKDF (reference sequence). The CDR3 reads CATSRPGTGNEKLFF. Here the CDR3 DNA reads TGTGCCACCAGCAGGCCGGGGACAGGGAATGAAAAACTGTTTTTT.

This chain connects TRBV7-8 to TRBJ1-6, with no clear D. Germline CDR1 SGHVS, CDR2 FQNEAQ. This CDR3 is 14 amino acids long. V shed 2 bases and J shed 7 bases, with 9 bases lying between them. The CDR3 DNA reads TGTGCCAGCAGCTTAAATGAACAAAATTCACCCCTCCACTTT. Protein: CASSLNEQNSPLHF.

The DNA of the CDR3 is TGTGCCAGCAGTTACTCGCCAGGGGGAGCAGACTATGGCTACACCTTC. Its translation: CASSYSPGGADYGYTF. The gene calls are TRBV6-5 and TRBJ1-2, with 7 bases fitting TRBD1. Germline V gene sequence: CDR1 MNHEY, CDR2 SVGAGI. J gave up 3 bases and V 0 bases, and 7 bases lay outside the gene matches. The CDR3 length is 16 residues.

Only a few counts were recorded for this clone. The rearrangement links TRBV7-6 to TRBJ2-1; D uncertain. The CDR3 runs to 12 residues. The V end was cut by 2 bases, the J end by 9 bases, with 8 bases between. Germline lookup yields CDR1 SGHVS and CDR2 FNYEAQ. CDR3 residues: CASSLKESEQFF. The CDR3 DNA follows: TGTGCCAGCAGCTTAAAGGAATCTGAGCAGTTCTTC.

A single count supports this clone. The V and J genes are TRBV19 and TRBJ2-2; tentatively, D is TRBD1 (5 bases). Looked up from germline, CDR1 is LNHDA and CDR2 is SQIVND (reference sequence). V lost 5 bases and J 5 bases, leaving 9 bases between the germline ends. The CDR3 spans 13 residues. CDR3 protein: CASSQQVTGELFF. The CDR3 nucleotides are TGTGCCAGTAGTCAACAGGTTACCGGGGAGCTGTTTTTT.

CDR3 bases: TGCGCCAGCAGCTACGCCCCGGGACAGGGGGCGGGGGAGCAGTACTTC. Translated, it gives CASSYAPGQGAGEQYF. The V gene is TRBV5-1, the J gene TRBJ2-7, with 12 nucleotides matching TRBD1. The V gene end was trimmed by 3 bases and the J gene end by 7 bases; junction bases not matched to a gene: 11. Germline V CDR1 and CDR2: SGHRS, YFSETQ. CDR3 length equals 16 residues.

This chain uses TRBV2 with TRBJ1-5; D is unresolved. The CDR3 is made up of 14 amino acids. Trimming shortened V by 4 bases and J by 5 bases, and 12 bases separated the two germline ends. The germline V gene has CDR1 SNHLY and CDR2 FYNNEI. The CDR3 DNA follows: TGTGCCAGCAGTGTCCGGCCCCCTTATCAGCCCCAGCATTTT. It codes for CASSVRPPYQPQHF. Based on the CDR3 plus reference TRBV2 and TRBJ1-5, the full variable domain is EPEVTQTPSHQVTQMGQEVILRCVPISNHLYFYWYRQILGQKVEFLVSFYNNEISEKSEIFDDQFSVERPDGSNFTLKIRSTKLEDSAMYFCASSVRPPYQPQHFGDGTRLSIL.

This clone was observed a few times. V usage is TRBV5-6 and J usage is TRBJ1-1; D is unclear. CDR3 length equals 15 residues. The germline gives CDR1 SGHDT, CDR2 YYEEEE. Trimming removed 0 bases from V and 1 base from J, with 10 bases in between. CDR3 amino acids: CASSLAIRRNTEAFF. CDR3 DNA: TGTGCCAGCAGCTTGGCTATCCGGAGGAACACTGAAGCTTTCTTT.

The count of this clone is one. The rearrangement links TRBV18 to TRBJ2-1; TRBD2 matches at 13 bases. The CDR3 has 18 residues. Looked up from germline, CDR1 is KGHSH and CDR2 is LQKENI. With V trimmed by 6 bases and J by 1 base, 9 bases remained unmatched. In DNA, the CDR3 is TGTGCCAGCTCCCCGGGACTAGCGGGGTGGAGGTCCTACAATGAGCAGTTCTTC. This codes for CASSPGLAGWRSYNEQFF.

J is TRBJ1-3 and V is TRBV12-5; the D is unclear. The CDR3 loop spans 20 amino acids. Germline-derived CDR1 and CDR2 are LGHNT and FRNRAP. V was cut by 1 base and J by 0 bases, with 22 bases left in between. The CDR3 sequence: CASGLAITSHSSGSGNTIYF. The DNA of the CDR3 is TGTGCTAGTGGTTTGGCCATTACTTCTCACTCCTCCGGCTCTGGAAACACCATATATTTT.

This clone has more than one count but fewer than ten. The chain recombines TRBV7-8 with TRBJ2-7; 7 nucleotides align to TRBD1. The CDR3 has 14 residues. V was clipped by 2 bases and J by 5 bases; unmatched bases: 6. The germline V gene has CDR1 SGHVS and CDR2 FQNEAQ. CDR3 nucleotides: TGTGCCAGCAGCTTACAACAGGGGAGAGACGAGCAGTACTTC. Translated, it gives CASSLQQGRDEQYF.

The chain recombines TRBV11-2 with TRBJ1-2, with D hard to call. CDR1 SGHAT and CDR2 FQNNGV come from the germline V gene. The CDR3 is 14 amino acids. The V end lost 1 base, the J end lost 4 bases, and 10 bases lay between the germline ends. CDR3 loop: CASSLARGAYGYTF. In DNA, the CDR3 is TGTGCCAGCAGCTTAGCTCGGGGTGCCTATGGCTACACCTTC.

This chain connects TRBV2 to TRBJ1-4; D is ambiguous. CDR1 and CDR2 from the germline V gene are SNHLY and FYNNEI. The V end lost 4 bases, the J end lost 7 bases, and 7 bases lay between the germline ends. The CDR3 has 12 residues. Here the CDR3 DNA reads TGTGCCAGCAGTGTTTTGACTGAAAAACTGTTTTTT. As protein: CASSVLTEKLFF.

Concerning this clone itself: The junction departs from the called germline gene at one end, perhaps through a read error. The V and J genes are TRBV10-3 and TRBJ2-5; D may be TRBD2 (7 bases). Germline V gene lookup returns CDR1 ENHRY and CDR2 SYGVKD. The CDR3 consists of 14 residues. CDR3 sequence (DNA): TGTGCCACCAGTTTGGGGGGGCCCCAAGAGACCCAGTACTTC. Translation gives CATSLGGPQETQYF.

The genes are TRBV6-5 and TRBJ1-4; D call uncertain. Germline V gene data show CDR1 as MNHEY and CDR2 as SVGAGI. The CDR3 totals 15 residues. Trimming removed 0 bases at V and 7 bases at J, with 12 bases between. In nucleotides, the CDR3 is TGTGCCAGCAGTTACTCGTCAGCTAGAAGTGAAAAACTGTTTTTT. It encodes CASSYSSARSEKLFF.

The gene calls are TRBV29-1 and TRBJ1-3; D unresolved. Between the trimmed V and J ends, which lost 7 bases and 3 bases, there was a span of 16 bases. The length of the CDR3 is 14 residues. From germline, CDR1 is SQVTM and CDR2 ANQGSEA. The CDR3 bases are TGCAGCGCAGAGGATCGAAAGTTTGGAAACACCATATATTTT. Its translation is CSAEDRKFGNTIYF. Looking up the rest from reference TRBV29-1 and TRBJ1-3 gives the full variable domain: SAVISQKPSRDICQRGTSLTIQCQVDSQVTMMFWYRQQPGQSLTLIATANQGSEATYESGFVIDKFPISRPNLTFSTLTVSNMSPEDSSIYLCSAEDRKFGNTIYFGEGSWLTVV.

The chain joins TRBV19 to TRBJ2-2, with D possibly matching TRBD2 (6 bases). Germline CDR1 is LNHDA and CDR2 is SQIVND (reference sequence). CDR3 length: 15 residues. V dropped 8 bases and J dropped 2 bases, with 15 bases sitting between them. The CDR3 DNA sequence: TGTGCCAGTGCTGGGGGGTGGACAAACACCGGGGAGCTGTTTTTT. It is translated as CASAGGWTNTGELFF.

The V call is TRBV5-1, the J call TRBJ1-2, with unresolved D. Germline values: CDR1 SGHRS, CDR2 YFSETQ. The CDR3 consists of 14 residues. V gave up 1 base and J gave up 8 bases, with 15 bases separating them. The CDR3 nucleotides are TGCGCCAGCAGCTTGTCCTCCCCGTTTTCCGGCTACACCTTC. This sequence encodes CASSLSSPFSGYTF.

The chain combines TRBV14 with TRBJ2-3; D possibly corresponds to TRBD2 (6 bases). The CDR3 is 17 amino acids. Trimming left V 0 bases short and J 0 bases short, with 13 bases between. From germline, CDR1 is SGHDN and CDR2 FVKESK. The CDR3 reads CASSQDHAGTSTDTQYF. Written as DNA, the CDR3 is TGTGCCAGCAGCCAAGATCATGCGGGAACTAGCACAGATACGCAGTATTTT. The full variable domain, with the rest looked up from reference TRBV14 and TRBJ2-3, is EAGVTQFPSHSVIEKGQTVTLRCDPISGHDNLYWYRRVMGKEIKFLLHFVKESKQDESGMPNNRFLAERTGGTYSTLKVQPAELEDSGVYFCASSQDHAGTSTDTQYFGPGTRLTVL.

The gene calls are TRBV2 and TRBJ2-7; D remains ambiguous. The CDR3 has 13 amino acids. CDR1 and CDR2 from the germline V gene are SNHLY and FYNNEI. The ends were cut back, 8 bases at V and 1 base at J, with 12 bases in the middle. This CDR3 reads CASEQVLSYEQYV. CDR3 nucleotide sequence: TGTGCCAGCGAGCAGGTCCTATCCTACGAGCAGTACGTC.

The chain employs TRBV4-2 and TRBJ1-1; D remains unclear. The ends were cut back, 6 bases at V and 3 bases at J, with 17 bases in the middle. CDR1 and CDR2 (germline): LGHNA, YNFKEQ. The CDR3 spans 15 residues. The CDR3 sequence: CASSERLFMDTEAFF. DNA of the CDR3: TGTGCCAGCAGTGAAAGGTTGTTTATGGACACTGAAGCTTTCTTT.

The CDR3 sequence is CASSSTSYEQYF. DNA of the CDR3: TGTGCCAGCAGCTCCACTAGCTACGAGCAGTACTTC. This chain connects TRBV27 to TRBJ2-7; possible D gene TRBD2, 5 bases. Trimming removed 6 bases at V and 3 bases at J, with 9 bases between. This CDR3 is built from 12 residues. Per germline, CDR1 MNHEY and CDR2 SMNVEV (reference sequence).